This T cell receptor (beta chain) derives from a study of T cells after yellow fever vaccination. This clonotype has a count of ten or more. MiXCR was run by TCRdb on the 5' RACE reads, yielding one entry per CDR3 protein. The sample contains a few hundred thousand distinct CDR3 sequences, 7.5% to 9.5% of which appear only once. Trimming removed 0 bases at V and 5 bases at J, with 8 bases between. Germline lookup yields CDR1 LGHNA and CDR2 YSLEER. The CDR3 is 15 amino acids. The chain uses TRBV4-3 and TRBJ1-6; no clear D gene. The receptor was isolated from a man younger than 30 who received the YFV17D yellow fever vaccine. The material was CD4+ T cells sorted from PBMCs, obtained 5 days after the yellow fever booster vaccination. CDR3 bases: TGCGCCAGCAGCCAAGAAACGGCAGATAATTCACCCCTCCACTTT. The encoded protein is CASSQETADNSPLHF.